This is a list of T cell receptor beta chains from one sample in a study of T cells in Graves' hyperthyroidism and ophthalmopathy. TCRdb processed the multiplex PCR reads anew with MiXCR; each CDR3 protein has one entry. The sample lists 150,000 or so distinct CDR3 sequences, around 21% occurring once. The sequenced sample consisted of blood. Receptors were obtained from a woman in her forties or fifties with Graves' hyperthyroidism that later progressed to Graves' ophthalmopathy. CDR3s leave out the opening cysteine and the closing phenylalanine or tryptophan. Fields, in order: J gene, V gene, CDR3 protein.

J gene: TRBJ2-5
V gene: TRBV5-1
CDR3 protein: ASSYQGSQETQY

J gene: TRBJ2-7
V gene: TRBV11-2
CDR3 protein: ASSPTPGGIYEQY

J gene: TRBJ1-3
V gene: TRBV7-8
CDR3 protein: ASRPDRGSGNTIY

J gene: TRBJ2-1
V gene: TRBV12-5
CDR3 protein: ASGLGQSSYNEQF

J gene: TRBJ2-3
V gene: TRBV20-1
CDR3 protein: SAGDNRGLTDTQY

J gene: TRBJ1-1
V gene: TRBV11-2
CDR3 protein: ASSLRTRGNTEAF

J gene: TRBJ1-5
V gene: TRBV6-1
CDR3 protein: ASSESGGRNQPQH

J gene: TRBJ2-1
V gene: TRBV7-2
CDR3 protein: ASSLSGTSGRVTSNEQF

J gene: TRBJ2-1
V gene: TRBV11-2
CDR3 protein: ASSLGGLAGSEQF

J gene: TRBJ2-7
V gene: TRBV5-1
CDR3 protein: ASSFRTGRDDEQY

J gene: TRBJ2-7
V gene: TRBV29-1
CDR3 protein: SVGQTSYEQY

J gene: TRBJ1-1
V gene: TRBV4-1
CDR3 protein: ASSQDPTWEAF

J gene: TRBJ1-1
V gene: TRBV19
CDR3 protein: ASSMVQPVTEAF

J gene: TRBJ1-2
V gene: TRBV12-3/TRBV12-4
CDR3 protein: ASSRAGGLNYGYT

J gene: TRBJ2-2
V gene: TRBV28
CDR3 protein: ASSLPTGQANTGELF

J gene: TRBJ1-5
V gene: TRBV27
CDR3 protein: ASSGRQGLGQPQH

J gene: TRBJ1-1
V gene: TRBV28
CDR3 protein: ASRQHMPSNEAF

J gene: TRBJ2-1
V gene: TRBV25-1
CDR3 protein: ASCPGGSRNEQF

J gene: TRBJ2-3
V gene: TRBV18
CDR3 protein: ASSPGGGADTQY

J gene: TRBJ2-4
V gene: TRBV20-1
CDR3 protein: SARPLAGGNSLAKNIQY

J gene: TRBJ1-2
V gene: TRBV19
CDR3 protein: ASSRDSDHYGYT

J gene: TRBJ2-5
V gene: TRBV5-1
CDR3 protein: ASSLAVAETQY

J gene: TRBJ2-7
V gene: TRBV19
CDR3 protein: ASSDPGLSVYEQY

J gene: TRBJ2-5
V gene: TRBV30
CDR3 protein: AWSEQGHGY

J gene: TRBJ1-5
V gene: TRBV5-5
CDR3 protein: ASSLWGSNQPQH

J gene: TRBJ2-1
V gene: TRBV7-9
CDR3 protein: ASSQPGLAGYNEQF

J gene: TRBJ1-1
V gene: TRBV28
CDR3 protein: ASSLWGIGQGGNTEAF

J gene: TRBJ1-4
V gene: TRBV20-1
CDR3 protein: SARVRVAGEKLF

J gene: TRBJ1-1
V gene: TRBV7-9
CDR3 protein: ASMGAVGTEAF

J gene: TRBJ1-3
V gene: TRBV6-2/TRBV6-3
CDR3 protein: ASGTRNTIY

J gene: TRBJ1-5
V gene: TRBV15
CDR3 protein: ATSRKNSNQPQH

J gene: TRBJ2-5
V gene: TRBV20-1
CDR3 protein: SASPPGGQTQY

J gene: TRBJ2-7
V gene: TRBV20-1
CDR3 protein: RAGLAGTYEQY

J gene: TRBJ1-2
V gene: TRBV27
CDR3 protein: ASSLRYSLYGYT

J gene: TRBJ1-3
V gene: TRBV5-1
CDR3 protein: ASSPSVTRRTDTIY